The next 7 T cell receptor beta chains were all read from a single sample in a study of Ad26.COV2.S vaccination and SARS-CoV-2 variants. Treatment reported: 15 to 20 received Ad26.COV2.S at low or high dose, single or two shots; roughly 5 received placebo; per-sample allocation not given. Sampling was performed 63 days after the first vaccine or placebo injection. Only in-frame clones appear in the TCRdb table, and some are missing; sequencing was by immunoSEQ multiplex PCR. The sample consists of about 680,000 clones, roughly 90% of them appearing once. The sequencing used peripheral blood, collected in a trial of Ad26.COV2.S vaccine versus placebo. These receptor sequences come from a person aged 18-65 years who received the Ad26.COV2.S COVID-19 vaccine or a placebo.

V and J are TRBV24-1 and TRBJ2-1; TRBD2 matches 7 bases. Trimming at V came to 3 bases and at J to 7 bases, leaving 17 bases not matched to a gene. The CDR3 runs 18 residues. Per germline, CDR1 KGHDR and CDR2 SFDVKD. This chain's CDR3 is CATSDPGGVSGVGNEQFF. The CDR3 nucleotides read TGTGCCACCAGTGATCCCGGGGGAGTGAGCGGGGTTGGGAATGAGCAGTTCTTC.

A single count supports this clone. The chain uses TRBV9 and TRBJ1-2, with 10 bases that match TRBD1. With 5 bases clipped from V and 8 bases from J, the junction kept 12 bases outside the gene matches. The CDR3 has 15 residues. Germline V gene data show CDR1 as SGDLS and CDR2 as YYNGEE. The CDR3, as DNA: TGTGCCAGCAGTCGCTCGGGGACAGGGGTGTCGGGCTACACCTTC. Amino acids: CASSRSGTGVSGYTF.

The V call is TRBV25-1, the J call TRBJ1-1; D is uncertain. Trimming stripped 9 bases from V and 3 bases from J, with 11 bases between. Germline V gene data show CDR1 as MGHDK and CDR2 as SYGVNS. This CDR3 comprises 12 residues. DNA for the CDR3: TGTGCCAGTTGGGGATCGGACACTGAAGCTTTCTTT. It codes for CASWGSDTEAFF.

This rearrangement joins TRBV4-3 to TRBJ2-3; D is undetermined. Trimming removed 0 bases from V and 0 bases from J, with 10 bases in between. The germline V gene encodes CDR1 LGHNA and CDR2 YSLEER. This CDR3 has 16 residues. Here the CDR3 reads CASSQEALLSTDTQYF. DNA for the CDR3: TGCGCCAGCAGCCAAGAAGCTCTGCTTAGCACAGATACGCAGTATTTT.

This clone was recorded only once. This chain connects TRBV2 to TRBJ1-5; D unclear. Trimming pared 4 bases from V and 1 base from J, leaving 8 bases between. This CDR3 is built from 14 residues. Germline-derived CDR1 and CDR2 are SNHLY and FYNNEI. CDR3 DNA: TGTGCCAGCAGTGCAACAGCGAGCAATCAGCCCCAGCATTTT. This codes for CASSATASNQPQHF.

This chain connects TRBV3-1 (or the pseudogene TRBV3-2) to TRBJ2-3, with 13 nucleotides matching TRBD2. J gave up 3 bases and V 2 bases, and 5 bases lay outside the gene matches. Germline V gene sequence: CDR1 LGHDT, CDR2 YNNKEL (reference sequence). CDR3 length: 17 residues. The CDR3 nucleotides read TGTGCCAGCAGCCAAACTTGGACTAGCGGGAGTACAGATACGCAGTATTTT. This sequence encodes CASSQTWTSGSTDTQYF.

As DNA, the CDR3 is TGTGCCTGGAGTGGGCTTGGGGACAAAAACATTCAGTACTTC. Residues: CAWSGLGDKNIQYF. V usage is TRBV30 and J usage is TRBJ2-4; D is uncertain. V lost 1 base and J lost 3, with 10 bases in between. The CDR3 length is 14 residues. The germline gives CDR1 GTSNPN, CDR2 SVGIG (reference sequence).